This T cell receptor beta chain derives from a study of graft-versus-host responses after intestinal transplantation. The length of the CDR3 is 16 residues. Germline lookup yields CDR1 SGHDT and CDR2 YYEEEE. J was trimmed by 4 bases and V by 0 bases; bases with no gene match: 9. On this clone itself: Its antigen is still unknown.

Data came from immunoSEQ multiplex PCR; TCRdb stores just in-frame clones and leaves some out. The table includes about 89,000 clones, 91% detected once. This chain uses TRBV5-6 with TRBJ2-7; 8 bases map to TRBD1. The sample was unstimulated CD4+ T cells sorted from spleen or lymph node cells, taken before intestinal transplant. The receptor was derived from a human donor who received an intestinal transplant. This chain's CDR3 is CASSLGAGTGYYEQYF. The DNA of the CDR3 is TGTGCCAGCAGCTTGGGGGCCGGGACAGGCTATTACGAGCAGTACTTC.